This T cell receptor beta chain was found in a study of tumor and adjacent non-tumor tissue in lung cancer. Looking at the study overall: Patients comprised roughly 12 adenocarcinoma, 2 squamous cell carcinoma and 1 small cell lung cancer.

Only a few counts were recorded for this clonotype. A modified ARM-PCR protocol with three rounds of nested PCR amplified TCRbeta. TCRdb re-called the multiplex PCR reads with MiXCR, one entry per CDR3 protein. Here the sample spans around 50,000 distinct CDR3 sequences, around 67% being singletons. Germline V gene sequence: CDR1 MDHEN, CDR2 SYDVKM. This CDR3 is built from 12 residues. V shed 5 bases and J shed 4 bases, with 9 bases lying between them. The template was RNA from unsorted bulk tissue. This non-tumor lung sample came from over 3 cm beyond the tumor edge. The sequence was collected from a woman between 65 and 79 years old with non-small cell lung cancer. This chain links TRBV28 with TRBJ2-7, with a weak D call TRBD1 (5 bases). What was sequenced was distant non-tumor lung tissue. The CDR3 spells CASSATVYEQYF. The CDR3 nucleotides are TGTGCCAGCAGTGCGACAGTTTACGAGCAGTACTTC.